The clone carrying this T cell receptor beta chain showed up many times. The target antigen is unknown. The sample originates from a study of vaccination effects on CD4 cells after COVID-19. Antigen-specific CD4+ T cell clonotypes were called by their expansion after viral peptide-pool culture in ViraFEST. At the end of 10 days of culture, CD4+ T cells were isolated. According to the study, vaccine recipients showed no prior SARS-CoV-2 infection and negative nucleocapsid antibodies. General observations from the study: Only 1 of 255 vaccine-induced clones from healthy vaccinees cross-reacted with common cold coronaviruses. Marked clonal contraction was seen in infection- and vaccine-induced clones late after vaccination.

Germline loops: CDR1 SGHNT, CDR2 YYREEE (reference sequence). The CDR3 sequence is 14 residues long. Trimming shortened V by 1 base and J by 1 base, and 8 bases separated the two germline ends. Sequenced by immunoSEQ multiplex PCR; TCRdb stores in-frame clones only, minus some. This sample has about 41,000 clones, with about two thirds found just once. This sequence was found in a human donor who received a COVID-19 vaccine. The rearrangement links TRBV5-4 to TRBJ1-2; D is unclear. The sequencing used CD4+ T cells from PBMCs cultured with HCoV-OC43 spike peptides, collected before COVID-19 vaccination. Indicated subset: HCoV-OC43 spike overlapping peptide pool stimulation. The CDR3 is CASSLNQDNYGYTF. The CDR3 DNA is TGTGCCAGCAGCTTGAACCAGGATAACTATGGCTACACCTTC.